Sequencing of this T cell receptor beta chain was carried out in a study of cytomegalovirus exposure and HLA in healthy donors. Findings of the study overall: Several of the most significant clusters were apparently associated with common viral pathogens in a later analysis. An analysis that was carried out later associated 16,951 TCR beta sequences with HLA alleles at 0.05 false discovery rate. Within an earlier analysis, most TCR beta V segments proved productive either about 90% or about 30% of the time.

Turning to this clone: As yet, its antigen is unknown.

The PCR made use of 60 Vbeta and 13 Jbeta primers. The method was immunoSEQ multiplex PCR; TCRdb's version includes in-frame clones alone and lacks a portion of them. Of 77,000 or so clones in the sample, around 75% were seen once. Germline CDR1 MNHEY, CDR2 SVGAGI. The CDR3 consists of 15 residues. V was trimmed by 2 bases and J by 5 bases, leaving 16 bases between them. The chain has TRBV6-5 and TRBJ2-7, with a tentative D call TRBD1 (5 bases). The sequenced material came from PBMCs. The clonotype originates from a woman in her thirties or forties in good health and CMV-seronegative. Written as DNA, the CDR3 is TGTGCCAGCAGTTACGCCAGCCTCCAGGGTAACGAGCAGTACTTC. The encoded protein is CASSYASLQGNEQYF.